This T cell receptor beta chain was found in a study of T cells in Graves' hyperthyroidism and ophthalmopathy. Study-level results: In the analysis, a 13 V-J model separated ophthalmopathy from stable hyperthyroidism. Blood shared most expanded thyroid clonotypes above 0.001.

Amplification of TCR beta CDR3 regions used RNA as the template. The HTBI primer set served for first-round RT-PCR of the TCR CDR3. TCRdb recomputed calls from the multiplex PCR reads with MiXCR, one row per CDR3 protein. The data hold about 710,000 distinct CDR3 sequences, with roughly 17% observed a single time. This clonotype was seen more than once but under ten times. Its target is not known. CDR3 size: 16 residues. The V end lost 0 bases, the J end lost 0 bases, and 14 bases lay between the germline ends. CDR1 is DFQATT and CDR2 is SNEGSKA in the germline V gene (reference sequence). The authors deemed Graves' hyperthyroidism stable absent ophthalmopathy progression within 18 months. Orbital computed tomography and thyroid ultrasound, together with serum TRAb and thyroxine and clinical symptoms, were used for diagnoses.

The rearrangement uses TRBV20-1 and TRBJ1-2; unclear D gene. This clonotype was obtained from a man between 18 and 35 years old with Graves' hyperthyroidism. Sequencing was carried out using blood. CDR3 amino acids: CSARDQRARANYGYTF. CDR3 bases: TGCAGTGCTAGAGATCAGAGGGCAAGAGCTAACTATGGCTACACCTTC.